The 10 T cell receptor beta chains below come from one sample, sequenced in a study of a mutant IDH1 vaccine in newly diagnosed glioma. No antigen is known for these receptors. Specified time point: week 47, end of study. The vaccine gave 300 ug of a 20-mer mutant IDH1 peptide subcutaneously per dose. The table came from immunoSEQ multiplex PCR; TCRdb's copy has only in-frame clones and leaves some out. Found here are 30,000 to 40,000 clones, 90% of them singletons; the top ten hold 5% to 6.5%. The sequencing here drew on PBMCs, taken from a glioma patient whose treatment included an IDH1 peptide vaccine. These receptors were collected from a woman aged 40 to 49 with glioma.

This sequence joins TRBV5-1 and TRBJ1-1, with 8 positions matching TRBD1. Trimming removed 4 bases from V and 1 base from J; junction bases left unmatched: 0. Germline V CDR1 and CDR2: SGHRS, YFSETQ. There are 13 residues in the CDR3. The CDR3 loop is CASSGQGNTEAFF. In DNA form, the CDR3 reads TGCGCCAGCAGCGGACAGGGGAACACTGAAGCTTTCTTT. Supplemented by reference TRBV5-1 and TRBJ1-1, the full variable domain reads KAGVTQTPRYLIKTRGQQVTLSCSPISGHRSVSWYQQTPGQGLQFLFEYFSETQRNKGNFPGRFSGRQFSNSRSEMNVSTLELGDSALYLCASSGQGNTEAFFGQGTRLTVV.

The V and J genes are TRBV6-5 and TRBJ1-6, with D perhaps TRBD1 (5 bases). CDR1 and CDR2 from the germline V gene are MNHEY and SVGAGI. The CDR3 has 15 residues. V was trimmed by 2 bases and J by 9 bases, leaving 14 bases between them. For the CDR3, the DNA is TGTGCCAGCAGTTACACCCGCGTGAGGGGTTCACCCCTCCACTTT. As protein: CASSYTRVRGSPLHF.

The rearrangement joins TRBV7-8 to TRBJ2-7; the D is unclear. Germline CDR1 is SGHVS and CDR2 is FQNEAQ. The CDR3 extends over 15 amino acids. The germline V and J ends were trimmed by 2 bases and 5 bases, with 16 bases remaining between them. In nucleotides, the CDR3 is TGTGCCAGCAGCTTATTGACCGGGCCCAGCCACGAGCAGTACTTC. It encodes CASSLLTGPSHEQYF.

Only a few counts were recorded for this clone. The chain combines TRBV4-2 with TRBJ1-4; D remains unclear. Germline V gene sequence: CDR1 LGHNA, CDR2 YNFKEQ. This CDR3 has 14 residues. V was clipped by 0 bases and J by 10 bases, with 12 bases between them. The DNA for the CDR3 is TGTGCCAGCAGCCAAGATTACGGGGTAGGAAAACTGTTTTTT. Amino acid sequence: CASSQDYGVGKLFF.

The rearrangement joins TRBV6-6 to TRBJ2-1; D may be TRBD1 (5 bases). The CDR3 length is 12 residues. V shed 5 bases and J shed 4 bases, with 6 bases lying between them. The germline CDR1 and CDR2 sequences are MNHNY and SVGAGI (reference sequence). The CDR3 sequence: CASSRQYNEQFF. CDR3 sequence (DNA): TGTGCCAGCAGTCGACAGTACAATGAGCAGTTCTTC.

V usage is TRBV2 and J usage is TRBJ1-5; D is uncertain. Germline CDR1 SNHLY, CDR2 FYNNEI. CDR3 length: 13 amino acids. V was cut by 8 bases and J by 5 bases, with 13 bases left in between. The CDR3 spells CASGMTGDQPQHF. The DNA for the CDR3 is TGTGCCAGCGGGATGACTGGGGATCAGCCCCAGCATTTT.

Written as DNA, the CDR3 is TGTGCCAGCAGCGGGGGGACCATAAGAGGGGAAAAACTGTTTTTT. This gives the protein CASSGGTIRGEKLFF. V is TRBV5-5 and J is TRBJ1-4; a weak D match, TRBD1 (5 bases). CDR1 and CDR2 (germline): SGHKS, YYEKEE (reference sequence). Trimming shortened V by 4 bases and J by 8 bases, and 18 bases separated the two germline ends. The CDR3 has 15 amino acids.

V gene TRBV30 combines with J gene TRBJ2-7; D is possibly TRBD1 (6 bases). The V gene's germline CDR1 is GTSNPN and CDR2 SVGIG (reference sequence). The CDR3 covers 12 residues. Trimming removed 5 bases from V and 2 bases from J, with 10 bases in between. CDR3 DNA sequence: TGTGCCTGGGACAGGATGACCTACGAGCAGTACTTC. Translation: CAWDRMTYEQYF.

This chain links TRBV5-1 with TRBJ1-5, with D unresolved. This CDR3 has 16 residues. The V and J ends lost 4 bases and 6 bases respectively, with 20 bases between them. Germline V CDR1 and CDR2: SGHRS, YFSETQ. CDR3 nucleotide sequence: TGCGCCAGCAGCCCGGGTGGTTCCGGGTATGGTCAGCCCCAGCATTTT. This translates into CASSPGGSGYGQPQHF.

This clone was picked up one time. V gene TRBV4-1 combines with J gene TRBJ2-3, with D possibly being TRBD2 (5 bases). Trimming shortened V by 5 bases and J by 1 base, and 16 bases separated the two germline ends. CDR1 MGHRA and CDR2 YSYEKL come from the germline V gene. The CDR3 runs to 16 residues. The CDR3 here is CASSNREAQGTDTQYF. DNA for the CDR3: TGCGCCAGCAGCAACCGGGAAGCCCAGGGCACAGATACGCAGTATTTT.